Shown below are 29 T cell receptor beta chains from a single sample sequenced in a study of blood T cell repertoires in COVID-19. Here immunoSEQ multiplex PCR was the method, and the copy in TCRdb shows in-frame clones only, minus some. The sample has approximately 150,000 clones, approximately 89% seen once; the top ten hold 1.5% to 2%. Sequencing was done on a sample of peripheral blood. These receptors all come from a human donor in a cohort sampled during active COVID-19.

V gene TRBV19 combines with J gene TRBJ2-3, with TRBD2 matching over 8 bases. Germline V CDR1 and CDR2: LNHDA, SQIVND (reference sequence). The CDR3 is made up of 14 amino acids. Trimming cost V 7 bases and J 2 bases; bases outside gene matches: 5. The DNA of the CDR3 is TGTGCCAGTACCCGCGGGGGGCCCACAGATACGCAGTATTTT. Translation: CASTRGGPTDTQYF.

This sequence joins TRBV2 and TRBJ1-2; TRBD1 is a possible D gene (6 bases). Germline CDR1 and CDR2: SNHLY and FYNNEI. The ends were cut back, 2 bases at V and 2 bases at J, with 6 bases in the middle. The length of the CDR3 is 13 residues. CDR3 sequence reads: CASSETGNYGYTF. The CDR3 DNA follows: TGTGCCAGCAGTGAAACAGGGAACTATGGCTACACCTTC. The full variable domain, rest sourced from reference TRBV2 and TRBJ1-2, is EPEVTQTPSHQVTQMGQEVILRCVPISNHLYFYWYRQILGQKVEFLVSFYNNEISEKSEIFDDQFSVERPDGSNFTLKIRSTKLEDSAMYFCASSETGNYGYTFGSGTRLTVV.

The chain uses TRBV12-3 or TRBV12-4 and TRBJ1-1; 7 nucleotides line up with TRBD1. This CDR3 region has 13 residues. Trimming removed 7 bases from V and 3 bases from J; junction bases left unmatched: 5. The CDR3 region is CASTPRGDTEAFF. The CDR3 DNA sequence: TGTGCCAGCACCCCCAGGGGGGACACTGAAGCTTTCTTT.

The chain recombines TRBV19 with TRBJ2-7, with 9 bases aligning to TRBD1. Germline V gene lookup returns CDR1 LNHDA and CDR2 SQIVND (reference sequence). CDR3 length: 16 residues. V was pared by 5 bases and J by 4 bases, with 12 bases of the junction left unmatched. The chain's CDR3 is CASSDHRDRVPYEQYF. In nucleotides, the CDR3 is TGTGCCAGTAGTGACCACCGGGACAGGGTTCCGTACGAGCAGTACTTC. The complete variable domain, with remaining parts taken from reference TRBV19 and TRBJ2-7, reads DGGITQSPKYLFRKEGQNVTLSCEQNLNHDAMYWYRQDPGQGLRLIYYSQIVNDFQKGDIAEGYSVSREKKESFPLTVTSAQKNPTAFYLCASSDHRDRVPYEQYFGPGTRLTVT.

This chain connects TRBV7-8 to TRBJ2-7; 11 positions match TRBD1. From germline, CDR1 is SGHVS and CDR2 FQNEAQ. The V segment lost 1 base and the J segment 8 bases; nucleotides outside the gene matches: 4. The CDR3 runs to 14 residues. As DNA, the CDR3 is TGTGCCAGCAGCTTAGTGGACAGGGGGCAAAAGCAGTACTTC. As protein: CASSLVDRGQKQYF.

V usage is TRBV10-3 and J usage is TRBJ1-2; no firm D call. The CDR3 has 16 amino acids. Trimming took 0 bases from V and 4 from J, leaving 15 bases between them. Germline CDR1 and CDR2: ENHRY and SYGVKD. CDR3 loop: CAISESARPEGYGYTF. CDR3 coding DNA: TGTGCCATCAGTGAGTCCGCCAGGCCGGAGGGCTATGGCTACACCTTC.

The genes are TRBV7-3 and TRBJ2-1; TRBD2 matches 8 bases. This CDR3 region has 14 residues. V was pared by 3 bases and J by 6 bases, with 4 bases of the junction left unmatched. Germline CDR1 is SGHTA and CDR2 is FQGTGA. DNA for the CDR3: TGTGCCAGCAGCTTGATTAGCGGGGCCAATGAGCAGTTCTTC. Protein product: CASSLISGANEQFF. The full variable domain, in which reference TRBV7-3 and TRBJ2-1 provide the parts outside the CDR3, is GAGVSQTPSNKVTEKGKYVELRCDPISGHTALYWYRQSLGQGPEFLIYFQGTGAADDSGLPNDRFFAVRPEGSVSTLKIQRTERGDSAVYLCASSLISGANEQFFGPGTRLTVL.

This clone came up once. This chain links TRBV11-2 with TRBJ2-1; 10 bases fit TRBD2. Germline V gene lookup returns CDR1 SGHAT and CDR2 FQNNGV. There are 16 residues in the CDR3. V lost 3 bases to trimming and J lost 7 bases; unmatched junction nucleotides: 9. The chain's CDR3 is CASSLLRSGGANEQFF. The DNA for the CDR3 is TGTGCCAGCAGCTTGCTTAGGAGCGGGGGGGCGAATGAGCAGTTCTTC.

The rearrangement links TRBV5-1 to TRBJ2-2, with a tentative D call TRBD2 (5 bases). Trimming took 1 base from V and 6 from J, leaving 13 bases between them. The CDR3 totals 15 residues. Germline V gives CDR1 SGHRS, CDR2 YFSETQ. As DNA, the CDR3 is TGCGCCAGCAGCTTGAATGAGGGTTGGGCCGGGGAGCTGTTTTTT. Its protein is CASSLNEGWAGELFF.

CDR3 loop: CASSLAGQGRGIVGGNTEAFF. The CDR3 DNA follows: TGTGCCAGCAGCTTAGCAGGACAGGGCAGAGGCATAGTGGGGGGAAACACTGAAGCTTTCTTT. The V call is TRBV7-6, the J call TRBJ1-1; 8 nucleotides match TRBD1. The CDR3 extends over 21 amino acids. The germline V gene has CDR1 SGHVS and CDR2 FNYEAQ. The V and J ends lost 0 bases and 2 bases, in that order; junction bases with no gene match: 20.

As for this clone: One end of the junction varies from germline; a read error may be responsible. The chain uses TRBV19 and TRBJ1-1; 9 bases align to TRBD1. This CDR3 has 13 residues. Germline lookup yields CDR1 LNHDA and CDR2 SQIVND (reference sequence). Here the CDR3 reads CASSLQQGAQTLF. The CDR3 DNA sequence: TGTGCCAGTAGCCTACAACAGGGGGCGCAGACCCTCTTT.

V usage is TRBV4-3 and J usage is TRBJ1-5; weak D call: TRBD1 (5 bases). Germline V gene data show CDR1 as LGHNA and CDR2 as YSLEER. The CDR3 runs 17 residues. Trimming took 1 base from V and 2 from J, leaving 15 bases between them. The CDR3 loop reads CASSQGLGGGRNQPQHF. The DNA for the CDR3 is TGCGCCAGCAGCCAAGGGTTGGGGGGTGGGCGCAATCAGCCCCAGCATTTT.

The genes are TRBV5-1 and TRBJ2-7, with D uncertain. The CDR3 covers 14 residues. CDR1 and CDR2 (germline): SGHRS, YFSETQ. Trimming took off 0 bases at V and 0 bases at J, with 7 bases between the two ends. CDR3 sequence (DNA): TGCGCCAGCAGCTTGGGAGAGAACTCCTACGAGCAGTACTTC. It specifies CASSLGENSYEQYF.

The V call is TRBV4-3, the J call TRBJ1-2; D might be TRBD1 (5 bases). V lost 1 base and J 4 bases, leaving 10 bases between the germline ends. This CDR3 has 14 amino acids. The germline V gene encodes CDR1 LGHNA and CDR2 YSLEER. CDR3 loop: CASSQVAQGYGYTF. In DNA form, the CDR3 reads TGCGCCAGCAGCCAAGTGGCCCAGGGCTATGGCTACACCTTC.

This clone was seen a single time. The chain employs TRBV7-9 and TRBJ1-1, with D tentatively TRBD1 (6 bases). Germline V gives CDR1 SEHNR, CDR2 FQNEAQ (reference sequence). Trimming removed 1 base at V and 0 bases at J, with 15 bases between. CDR3 length: 17 amino acids. The CDR3 coding sequence is TGTGCCAGCAGCTTAGAGGGGGAACGAATATTGAACACTGAAGCTTTCTTT. This translates into CASSLEGERILNTEAFF.

The CDR3 reads CASSISTGGGPADTQYF. Here the CDR3 DNA reads TGTGCCAGTAGTATTTCTACCGGGGGGGGCCCCGCAGATACGCAGTATTTT. The rearrangement uses TRBV19 and TRBJ2-3; 8 bases align to TRBD2. The V gene's germline CDR1 is LNHDA and CDR2 SQIVND (reference sequence). V gave up 3 bases and J gave up 4 bases; unmatched junction bases: 12. This CDR3 has 17 amino acids.

This chain joins TRBV12-2 and TRBJ2-1; the table's D call TRBD2 went unverified against the DNA. TRBV12-2 is listed as a pseudogene. CDR3 size: 18 residues. As DNA, the CDR3 is TGTGCAAGTCGCTCAACTAGCGGGGTCCCTAGCTCCTACAATGAGCAGTTCTTC. Amino acids: CASRSTSGVPSSYNEQFF.

This chain uses TRBV6-5 with TRBJ2-7, with 12 bases matching TRBD2. Losses at the gene ends were 8 bases for V and 2 bases for J; bases not matched to a gene: 4. This CDR3 contains 14 residues. The germline CDR1 and CDR2 sequences are MNHEY and SVGAGI. CDR3 sequence reads: CASGRTSGAYEQYF. As DNA, the CDR3 is TGTGCCAGCGGGAGGACTAGCGGGGCCTACGAGCAGTACTTC.

The chain recombines TRBV4-1 with TRBJ1-4, with TRBD1 as a possible D gene (6 bases). V dropped 0 bases and J dropped 5 bases, with 25 bases sitting between them. CDR3 length equals 20 residues. CDR1 is MGHRA and CDR2 is YSYEKL in the germline V gene. The CDR3 coding sequence is TGCGCCAGCAGCCAAGACCCCGGCAGGGGCATTGTGGGGAGAAATGAAAAACTGTTTTTT. Amino acid sequence: CASSQDPGRGIVGRNEKLFF.

The chain links TRBV5-6 to TRBJ1-2; 9 bases match TRBD1. The germline V gene encodes CDR1 SGHDT and CDR2 YYEEEE. V was clipped by 3 bases and J by 2 bases; unmatched bases: 5. The length of the CDR3 is 15 residues. The CDR3 region is CASSSGTGKNYGYTF. DNA of the CDR3: TGTGCCAGCAGCTCCGGGACAGGGAAGAACTATGGCTACACCTTC.

The rearrangement links TRBV20-1 to TRBJ2-3; no clear D gene. Looked up from germline, CDR1 is DFQATT and CDR2 is SNEGSKA (reference sequence). Deletions cut 3 bases from V and 2 bases from J, with 12 bases between. The CDR3 is 14 amino acids. This CDR3 reads CSASYTRSTDTQYF. The CDR3 coding sequence is TGCAGTGCTAGTTATACCAGATCCACAGATACGCAGTATTTT.

This clone is a singleton in its sample. This chain links TRBV12-5 with TRBJ1-5, with a possible D match to TRBD1 (6 bases). Germline-derived CDR1 and CDR2 are LGHNT and FRNRAP. Deletions cut 2 bases from V and 3 bases from J, with 11 bases between. The CDR3 is 15 amino acids. CDR3 loop: CASGLRGGLNQPQHF. The CDR3 region has the DNA TGTGCTAGTGGTTTGAGGGGGGGCCTCAATCAGCCCCAGCATTTT.

The chain carries TRBV5-1 and TRBJ1-3; unclear D gene. This CDR3 spans 16 amino acids. Trimming left V 3 bases short and J 2 bases short, with 15 bases between. From germline, CDR1 is SGHRS and CDR2 YFSETQ. CDR3 protein: CASSYLPGGTGNTIYF. The CDR3 region has the DNA TGCGCCAGCAGCTATTTACCCGGAGGGACTGGAAACACCATATATTTT.

This chain connects TRBV5-1 to TRBJ2-2; D is ambiguous. The germline gives CDR1 SGHRS, CDR2 YFSETQ. The CDR3 consists of 13 residues. The V and J ends lost 0 bases and 7 bases respectively, with 7 bases between them. The CDR3 loop is CASSLVPGGELFF. As DNA, the CDR3 is TGCGCCAGCAGCTTGGTCCCGGGCGGGGAGCTGTTTTTT.

V gene TRBV5-4 combines with J gene TRBJ1-5, with TRBD1 matching over 7 bases. V was clipped by 3 bases and J by 7 bases; unmatched bases: 7. The length of the CDR3 is 14 residues. The V gene's germline CDR1 is SGHNT and CDR2 YYREEE (reference sequence). CDR3 sequence reads: CASSSDRVGQPQHF. The CDR3 DNA follows: TGTGCCAGCAGCTCCGACAGGGTCGGGCAGCCCCAGCATTTT.

This chain joins TRBV9 and TRBJ1-1, with 8 bases that match TRBD1. J lost 5 bases, V lost 0 bases, and 3 bases had no gene match. Germline V lookup: CDR1 SGDLS, CDR2 YYNGEE. CDR3 length: 14 amino acids. The CDR3 loop is CASSVEQGATEAFF. The CDR3 coding sequence is TGTGCCAGCAGCGTAGAGCAGGGGGCAACTGAAGCTTTCTTT.

The chain recombines TRBV2 with TRBJ1-2; possibly TRBD1 for D (6 bases). The V end was cut by 6 bases, the J end by 0 bases, with 11 bases between. This CDR3 is built from 14 residues. Germline V gene data show CDR1 as SNHLY and CDR2 as FYNNEI. The CDR3 nucleotides read TGTGCCAGCAGGCGGACAGAAGCTAACTATGGCTACACCTTC. Translating it yields CASRRTEANYGYTF.

The V call is TRBV3-1 (or the pseudogene TRBV3-2), the J call TRBJ2-1; 8 bases are a match to TRBD2. The V segment lost 0 bases and the J segment 9 bases; nucleotides outside the gene matches: 7. The CDR3 covers 15 residues. The germline V gene has CDR1 LGHDT and CDR2 YNNKEL (reference sequence). Here the CDR3 DNA reads TGTGCCAGCAGCCAAGAGGCTAGCGGGTCCTCTGAGCAGTTCTTC. Translated: CASSQEASGSSEQFF.

This chain links TRBV6-5 with TRBJ2-3; the D gene is possibly TRBD1 (5 bases). CDR1 MNHEY and CDR2 SVGAGI come from the germline V gene. The ends were cut back, 6 bases at V and 6 bases at J, with 10 bases in the middle. CDR3 length: 12 residues. The CDR3 bases are TGTGCCAGCAGAGGGGTGCAGGATACGCAGTATTTT. It is translated as CASRGVQDTQYF.